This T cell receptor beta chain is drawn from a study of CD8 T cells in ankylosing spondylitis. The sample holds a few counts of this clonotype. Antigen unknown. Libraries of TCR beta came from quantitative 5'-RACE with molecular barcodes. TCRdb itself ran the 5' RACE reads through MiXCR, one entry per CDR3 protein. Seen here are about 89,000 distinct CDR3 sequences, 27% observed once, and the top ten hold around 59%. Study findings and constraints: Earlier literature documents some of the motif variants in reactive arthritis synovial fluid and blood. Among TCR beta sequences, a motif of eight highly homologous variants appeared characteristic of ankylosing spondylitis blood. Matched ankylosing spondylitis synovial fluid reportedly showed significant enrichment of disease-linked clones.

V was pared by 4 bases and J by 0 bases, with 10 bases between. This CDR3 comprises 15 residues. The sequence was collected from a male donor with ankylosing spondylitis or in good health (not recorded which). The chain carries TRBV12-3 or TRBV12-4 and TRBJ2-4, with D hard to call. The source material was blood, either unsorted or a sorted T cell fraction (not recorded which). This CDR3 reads CASSSFTVAKNIQYF. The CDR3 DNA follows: TGTGCCAGCAGTTCCTTTACGGTAGCCAAAAACATTCAGTACTTC.